Sequencing of this TCR beta chain was carried out in a study of cytomegalovirus exposure and HLA in healthy donors. Study-wide results and limits: Reports described diagnosis of cytomegalovirus status by the classifier as highly specific and sensitive. Later analysis showed TCR association rates varying by HLA locus, highest for DRB1 and lowest for HLA-C. There were 160 or so TCR beta chains listed as cytomegalovirus-associated.

Vbeta (60) and Jbeta (13) primers were used in the PCR. Some clones are missing from TCRdb's copy, which holds only in-frame ones; the method was immunoSEQ multiplex PCR. Of 85,000 to 130,000 clones listed, about 79% were seen once; the top ten hold around 4%. Comments on this clone: Its antigen remains unidentified.

There are 13 residues in the CDR3. Between the trimmed V and J ends, which lost 7 bases and 6 bases, there was a span of 13 bases. The germline V gene has CDR1 MNHNY and CDR2 SVGAGI (reference sequence). This chain links TRBV6-6 with TRBJ1-5, with D possibly TRBD1 on 5 matching bases. Sequenced: PBMCs. This receptor was obtained from a female donor in good health and CMV-seropositive. The CDR3: CASKDSFGQPQHF. Here the CDR3 DNA reads TGTGCCAGCAAAGACAGTTTCGGTCAGCCCCAGCATTTT.